The 32 T cell receptor beta chains below come from one sample, sequenced in a study of blood T cell repertoires in COVID-19. Profiled with immunoSEQ multiplex PCR; TCRdb holds only in-frame clones, not every one. The table shows about 190,000 clones, with more than 75% occurring only once. The sample comprised peripheral blood. The source of these receptors is a human donor in a cohort sampled during active COVID-19.

V and J are TRBV5-5 and TRBJ2-5; the D gene is possibly TRBD2 (6 bases). CDR3 length: 15 residues. Germline V gene data show CDR1 as SGHKS and CDR2 as YYEKEE (reference sequence). Between the trimmed V and J ends, which lost 4 bases and 2 bases, there was a span of 15 bases. The CDR3 nucleotides are TGTGCCAGCAGCCTACTTGGTGGGGGGCAAGAGACCCAGTACTTC. Amino acid sequence: CASSLLGGGQETQYF.

The V and J genes are TRBV18 and TRBJ2-7; TRBD1 aligns across 9 bases. Trimming removed 2 bases from V and 5 bases from J; junction bases left unmatched: 4. This CDR3 is 14 amino acids long. The germline V gene encodes CDR1 KGHSH and CDR2 LQKENI. In DNA, the CDR3 is TGTGCCAGCTCACCAGGACAGGGGAGAAACGAGCAGTACTTC. Translating it yields CASSPGQGRNEQYF.

This sequence joins TRBV7-8 and TRBJ2-7; TRBD1 aligns across 7 bases. V gave up 5 bases and J gave up 2 bases; unmatched junction bases: 6. In germline, CDR1 is SGHVS, CDR2 FQNEAQ. The CDR3 covers 14 residues. The CDR3: CASSLRDSAYEQYF. The CDR3 region has the DNA TGTGCCAGCAGCCTACGGGACAGCGCCTACGAGCAGTACTTC.

This clone was seen only once. The CDR3 bases are TGTGCCAGCAGCTTAAGCCGGGACAGCTCCTACAATGAGCAGTTCTTC. Amino acid sequence: CASSLSRDSSYNEQFF. The rearrangement joins TRBV5-4 to TRBJ2-1, with 7 bases aligning to TRBD1. The CDR3 runs 16 residues. Germline CDR1 and CDR2: SGHNT and YYREEE (reference sequence). J lost 0 bases, V lost 2 bases, and 5 bases had no gene match.

This clone was detected a few times. This chain joins TRBV10-1 and TRBJ2-2, with 11 bases lining up with TRBD2. V dropped 6 bases and J dropped 3; count of bases not matched to a gene: 15. Germline lookup yields CDR1 WNHNN and CDR2 SYGVQD (reference sequence). The CDR3 is 19 residues long. Written as DNA, the CDR3 is TGCGCCAGCAGACACCGACTAGCGGGGACCCAAGAGGACACCGGGGAGCTGTTTTTT. Amino acid sequence: CASRHRLAGTQEDTGELFF.

This chain links TRBV28 with TRBJ2-5, with D possibly being TRBD2 (7 bases). Germline-derived CDR1 and CDR2 are MDHEN and SYDVKM. The CDR3 consists of 16 residues. V lost 2 bases, J lost 5 bases, and 18 bases lay in between. For the CDR3, the DNA is TGTGCCAGCAGTTTACCCCTGGGGGGGCGGGACGAGACCCAGTACTTC. Protein product: CASSLPLGGRDETQYF.

This clone has a single count. The chain has TRBV9 and TRBJ2-1, with D possibly matching TRBD1 (5 bases). The CDR3 runs 14 residues. Germline values: CDR1 SGDLS, CDR2 YYNGEE. Trimming shortened V by 3 bases and J by 9 bases, and 16 bases separated the two germline ends. CDR3 in amino acids: CASSEETRVAEQFF. CDR3 nucleotide sequence: TGTGCCAGCAGCGAGGAGACCAGGGTAGCTGAGCAGTTCTTC.

The chain uses TRBV10-1 and TRBJ2-7; D perhaps matches TRBD2 (6 bases). CDR1 and CDR2 from the germline V gene are WNHNN and SYGVQD (reference sequence). This CDR3 spans 13 amino acids. The V and J ends lost 6 bases and 2 bases respectively, with 11 bases between them. The CDR3 nucleotides are TGCGCCAGCAGCCGGGACTTTGCCTACGAGCAGTACTTC. It is translated as CASSRDFAYEQYF.

The chain employs TRBV27 and TRBJ2-1; TRBD1 is a possible D gene (5 bases). The V end was cut by 5 bases, the J end by 9 bases, with 14 bases between. This CDR3 has 13 residues. In germline, CDR1 is MNHEY, CDR2 SMNVEV (reference sequence). CDR3 amino acids: CASSQGPYSEQFF. The CDR3, as DNA: TGTGCCAGCAGTCAGGGCCCCTACTCTGAGCAGTTCTTC.

This clone was counted at least ten times. Other nucleotide sequences in the sample specify the same CDR3. The chain uses TRBV6-6 and TRBJ1-1, with D perhaps matching TRBD1 (6 bases). The CDR3 loop spans 14 amino acids. The V and J ends lost 7 bases and 0 bases respectively, with 12 bases between them. Germline V gene data show CDR1 as MNHNY and CDR2 as SVGAGI (reference sequence). CDR3 sequence: CASTPTGMNTEAFF. The CDR3 coding sequence is TGTGCCAGCACCCCGACAGGAATGAACACTGAAGCTTTCTTT.

This clone was seen a handful of times. The J gene is TRBJ2-7, the V gene TRBV3-1 (or the pseudogene TRBV3-2); 8 bases are shared with TRBD2. Germline V gene data show CDR1 as LGHDT and CDR2 as YNNKEL (reference sequence). There are 13 residues in the CDR3. The V and J ends lost 7 bases and 0 bases, in that order; junction bases with no gene match: 2. CDR3 sequence reads: CASKAGASYEQYF. CDR3 sequence (DNA): TGTGCCAGCAAAGCGGGGGCCTCCTACGAGCAGTACTTC.

The chain uses TRBV29-1 and TRBJ1-2; 11 nucleotides match TRBD1. Looked up from germline, CDR1 is SQVTM and CDR2 is ANQGSEA. The ends lost 4 bases at V and 8 bases at J; junction bases unmatched: 6. The length of the CDR3 is 13 residues. CDR3 nucleotides: TGCAGCGTTGCCCCGGACAGGGGGCAGGGCTACACCTTC. It is translated as CSVAPDRGQGYTF. The complete variable domain, with remaining parts taken from reference TRBV29-1 and TRBJ1-2, reads SAVISQKPSRDICQRGTSLTIQCQVDSQVTMMFWYRQQPGQSLTLIATANQGSEATYESGFVIDKFPISRPNLTFSTLTVSNMSPEDSSIYLCSVAPDRGQGYTFGSGTRLTVV.

This clone was detected a few times. The V call is TRBV7-6, the J call TRBJ1-2, with D perhaps matching TRBD1 (5 bases). Germline assignment: CDR1 SGHVS and CDR2 FNYEAQ. The CDR3 has 15 residues. The V and J ends lost 1 base and 6 bases respectively, with 15 bases between them. This CDR3 reads CASSLEGQQFNGYTF. CDR3 nucleotide sequence: TGTGCCAGCAGCTTAGAAGGACAACAGTTTAATGGCTACACCTTC.

V usage is TRBV6-5 and J usage is TRBJ2-7, with TRBD2 as a possible D gene (6 bases). Trimming took 6 bases from V and 3 from J, leaving 15 bases between them. This CDR3 is built from 14 residues. CDR1 MNHEY and CDR2 SVGAGI come from the germline V gene. CDR3 nucleotide sequence: TGTGCCAGCAGCCGAGGGGAGGAGCGCTACGAGCAGTACTTC. Its protein product is CASSRGEERYEQYF.

The chain couples TRBV3-1 (or the pseudogene TRBV3-2) to TRBJ1-1, with 7 bases fitting TRBD1. The length of the CDR3 is 13 residues. Germline CDR1 and CDR2: LGHDT and YNNKEL (reference sequence). V lost 1 base, J lost 8 bases, and 4 bases stayed unmatched. CDR3 in amino acids: CASSQGLGQEAFF. CDR3 sequence (DNA): TGTGCCAGCAGCCAAGGGTTGGGACAGGAAGCTTTCTTT.

The chain employs TRBV19 and TRBJ1-5; possible D gene TRBD1, 6 bases. V was cut by 5 bases and J by 1 base, with 9 bases left in between. The CDR3 totals 14 residues. CDR1 is LNHDA and CDR2 is SQIVND in the germline V gene (reference sequence). The CDR3 spells CASSVTGSNQPQHF. The CDR3 nucleotides are TGTGCCAGTAGTGTGACAGGCAGCAATCAGCCCCAGCATTTT.

The V call is TRBV18, the J call TRBJ1-4; the D is unclear. CDR1 and CDR2 (germline): KGHSH, LQKENI. Trimming cost V 3 bases and J 4 bases, with 6 bases left between them. This CDR3 comprises 13 residues. CDR3 coding DNA: TGTGCCAGCTCACCGCGGAATAATGAAAAACTGTTTTTT. Translated, it gives CASSPRNNEKLFF. The full variable domain, with the rest looked up from reference TRBV18 and TRBJ1-4, is NAGVMQNPRHLVRRRGQEARLRCSPMKGHSHVYWYRQLPEEGLKFMVYLQKENIIDESGMPKERFSAEFPKEGPSILRIQQVVRGDSAAYFCASSPRNNEKLFFGSGTQLSVL.

The J gene is TRBJ1-2, the V gene TRBV18, with D perhaps TRBD1 (5 bases). The CDR3 runs to 13 residues. V shed 0 bases and J shed 8 bases, with 10 bases lying between them. The germline V gene has CDR1 KGHSH and CDR2 LQKENI. DNA for the CDR3: TGTGCCAGCTCACCACCCGACAGCTTCGGCTACACCTTC. This gives the protein CASSPPDSFGYTF.

The chain carries TRBV12-3 or TRBV12-4 and TRBJ2-7, with 9 bases matching TRBD1. CDR3 length: 13 amino acids. The CDR3: CASVDRGSYEQYF. As DNA, the CDR3 is TGTGCTAGCGTGGACAGGGGCTCCTACGAGCAGTACTTC.

The rearrangement uses TRBV14 and TRBJ1-1; a weak D match, TRBD1 (6 bases). From germline, CDR1 is SGHDN and CDR2 FVKESK. CDR3 length: 13 amino acids. Deletions cut 3 bases from V and 4 bases from J, with 9 bases between. CDR3: CASSQNRATEAFF. The CDR3 DNA reads TGTGCCAGCAGCCAGAACAGGGCCACTGAAGCTTTCTTT.

This sequence joins TRBV10-2 and TRBJ1-1; no clear D gene. Looked up from germline, CDR1 is WSHSY and CDR2 is SAAADI. The germline V and J ends were trimmed by 4 bases and 7 bases, with 10 bases remaining between them. This CDR3 spans 12 amino acids. In DNA, the CDR3 is TGCGCCAGCAGTGTCGCACAAGTTGAAGCTTTCTTT. The encoded protein is CASSVAQVEAFF.

The chain combines TRBV19 with TRBJ2-5; D possibly corresponds to TRBD2 (6 bases). Trimming stripped 8 bases from V and 6 bases from J, with 13 bases between. From germline, CDR1 is LNHDA and CDR2 SQIVND (reference sequence). This CDR3 has 12 amino acids. The CDR3 DNA sequence: TGTGCCAGTGGGCGGGGTGGAAAGACCCAGTACTTC. Its translation is CASGRGGKTQYF.

The chain recombines TRBV28 with TRBJ1-5, with D tentatively TRBD1 (5 bases). This CDR3 spans 13 amino acids. Germline V lookup: CDR1 MDHEN, CDR2 SYDVKM. The V gene lost 5 bases and the J gene lost 6 bases, with 11 bases spanning the gap. In nucleotides, the CDR3 is TGTGCCAGCAGTCCCTTGGGGCGTCAGCCCCAGCATTTT. Translation gives CASSPLGRQPQHF.

The chain is built from TRBV7-2 and TRBJ1-6; D is ambiguous. Germline V gives CDR1 SGHTA, CDR2 FQGNSA. This CDR3 contains 14 residues. The ends were cut back, 1 base at V and 7 bases at J, with 8 bases in the middle. The CDR3 DNA sequence: TGTGCCAGCAGCTTAGGGCCAGTAAATTCACCCCTCCACTTT. Its translation: CASSLGPVNSPLHF.

V and J are TRBV10-1 and TRBJ2-7; TRBD2 might be the D (6 bases). CDR1 is WNHNN and CDR2 is SYGVQD in the germline V gene (reference sequence). With 5 bases removed from V and 7 bases from J, the gap between germline ends came to 12 bases. The CDR3 extends over 12 amino acids. The CDR3 spells CASSPAGREQYF. CDR3 bases: TGCGCCAGCAGTCCCGCGGGAAGGGAGCAGTACTTC.

The rearrangement joins TRBV5-1 to TRBJ2-1; 11 bases are a match to TRBD2. There are 16 residues in the CDR3. The V and J ends lost 4 bases and 4 bases, in that order; junction bases with no gene match: 7. Germline V gives CDR1 SGHRS, CDR2 YFSETQ. Here the CDR3 DNA reads TGCGCCAGCAGCCAACCCCTAGCGGGGGGTTACAATGAGCAGTTCTTC. It is translated as CASSQPLAGGYNEQFF.

This clone was found once. The rearrangement joins TRBV5-1 to TRBJ2-5; TRBD2 might be the D (5 bases). Germline assignment: CDR1 SGHRS and CDR2 YFSETQ. V was clipped by 7 bases and J by 1 base, with 14 bases between them. The CDR3 totals 14 residues. The CDR3 protein is CASRLGRLQETQYF. CDR3 nucleotides: TGCGCCAGCCGGCTTGGGAGACTCCAAGAGACCCAGTACTTC. Full variable domain (remainder filled in from reference TRBV5-1 and TRBJ2-5): KAGVTQTPRYLIKTRGQQVTLSCSPISGHRSVSWYQQTPGQGLQFLFEYFSETQRNKGNFPGRFSGRQFSNSRSEMNVSTLELGDSALYLCASRLGRLQETQYFGPGTRLLVL.

This clone was detected only once. The V and J genes are TRBV7-8 and TRBJ2-5, with TRBD1 as a possible D gene (6 bases). This CDR3 has 13 amino acids. Germline V CDR1 and CDR2: SGHVS, FQNEAQ. V was pared by 5 bases and J by 2 bases, with 9 bases between. CDR3 sequence: CASSGQLQETQYF. The CDR3 DNA sequence: TGTGCCAGCAGCGGACAGTTACAAGAGACCCAGTACTTC.

The rearrangement links TRBV4-1 to TRBJ2-2, with 8 nucleotides matching TRBD1. V trimming: 6 bases; J trimming: 6 bases; junction bases outside the gene matches: 18. This CDR3 contains 18 residues. Germline V gene lookup returns CDR1 MGHRA and CDR2 YSYEKL. The CDR3 spells CASRPDREYSEEAGELFF. CDR3 DNA: TGCGCCAGCAGGCCGGACAGGGAGTATTCGGAGGAGGCCGGGGAGCTGTTTTTT.

The chain carries TRBV7-9 and TRBJ1-1; TRBD1 matches at 7 bases. The trim removed 5 bases at V and 0 bases at J, leaving 3 bases unmatched. The germline V gene encodes CDR1 SEHNR and CDR2 FQNEAQ (reference sequence). This CDR3 is built from 14 residues. In DNA, the CDR3 is TGTGCCAGCAGCCAGGGACAGTTGAACACTGAAGCTTTCTTT. It specifies CASSQGQLNTEAFF.

The CDR3 coding sequence is TGTGCCACCAGCAACGACAGGAGTGATGAAAAACTGTTTTTT. This encodes CATSNDRSDEKLFF. The chain recombines TRBV15 with TRBJ1-4; D may be TRBD1 (6 bases). Trimming left V 4 bases short and J 6 bases short, with 12 bases between. Germline loops: CDR1 LNHNV, CDR2 YYDKDF (reference sequence). The CDR3 is made up of 14 amino acids.

The J gene is TRBJ2-7, the V gene TRBV29-1; 7 bases are a match to TRBD1. From germline, CDR1 is SQVTM and CDR2 ANQGSEA. The CDR3 covers 14 residues. The trim removed 3 bases at V and 3 bases at J, leaving 8 bases unmatched. The CDR3 sequence is CSVETRDSFYEQYF. Written as DNA, the CDR3 is TGCAGCGTTGAGACCCGGGACAGTTTCTACGAGCAGTACTTC.